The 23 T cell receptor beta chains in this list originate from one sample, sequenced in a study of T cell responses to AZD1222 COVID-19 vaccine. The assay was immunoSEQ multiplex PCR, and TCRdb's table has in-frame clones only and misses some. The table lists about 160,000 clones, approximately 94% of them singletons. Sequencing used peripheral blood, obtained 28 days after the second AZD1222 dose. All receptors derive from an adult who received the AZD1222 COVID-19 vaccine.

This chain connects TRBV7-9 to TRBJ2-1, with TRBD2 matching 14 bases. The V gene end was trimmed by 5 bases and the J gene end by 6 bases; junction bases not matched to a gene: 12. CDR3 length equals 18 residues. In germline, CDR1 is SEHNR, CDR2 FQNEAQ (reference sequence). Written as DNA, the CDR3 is TGTGCCAGCAGCCCCTCGGGACTAGCGGGAGACCCCAGCAATGAGCAGTTCTTC. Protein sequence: CASSPSGLAGDPSNEQFF.

CDR3 sequence: CASSLTSGPTYEQYF. The CDR3 bases are TGCGCCAGCAGCTTGACTAGCGGGCCAACCTACGAGCAGTACTTC. The chain joins TRBV5-1 to TRBJ2-7; the match to TRBD2 covers 9 bases. V gave up 1 base and J gave up 2 bases; unmatched junction bases: 4. The CDR3 totals 15 residues. From germline, CDR1 is SGHRS and CDR2 YFSETQ.

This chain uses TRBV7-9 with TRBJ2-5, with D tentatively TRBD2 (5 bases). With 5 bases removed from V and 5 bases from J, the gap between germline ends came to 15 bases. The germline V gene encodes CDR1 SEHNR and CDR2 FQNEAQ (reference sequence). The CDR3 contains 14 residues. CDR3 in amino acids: CASSHRGDGETQYF. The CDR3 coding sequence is TGTGCCAGCAGCCACCGGGGTGACGGGGAGACCCAGTACTTC.

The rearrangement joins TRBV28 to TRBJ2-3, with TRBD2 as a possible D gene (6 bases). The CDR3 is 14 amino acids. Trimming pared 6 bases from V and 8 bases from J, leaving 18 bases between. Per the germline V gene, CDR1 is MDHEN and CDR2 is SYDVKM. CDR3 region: CASSLGTPAGTQYF. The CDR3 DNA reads TGTGCCAGCAGCCTCGGGACTCCGGCTGGTACGCAGTATTTT.

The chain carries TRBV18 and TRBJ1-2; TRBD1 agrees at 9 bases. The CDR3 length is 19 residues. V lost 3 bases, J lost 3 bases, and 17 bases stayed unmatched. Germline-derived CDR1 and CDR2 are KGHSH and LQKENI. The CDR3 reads CASSPLSPTGGSPYYGYTF. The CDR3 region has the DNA TGTGCCAGCTCACCTCTCTCCCCGACAGGGGGGAGCCCCTACTATGGCTACACCTTC.

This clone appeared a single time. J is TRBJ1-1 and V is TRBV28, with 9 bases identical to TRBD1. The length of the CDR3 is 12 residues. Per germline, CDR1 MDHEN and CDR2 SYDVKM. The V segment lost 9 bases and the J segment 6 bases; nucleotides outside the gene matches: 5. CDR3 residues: CASGQGIAEAFF. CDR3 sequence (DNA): TGTGCCAGTGGACAGGGGATCGCTGAAGCTTTCTTT.

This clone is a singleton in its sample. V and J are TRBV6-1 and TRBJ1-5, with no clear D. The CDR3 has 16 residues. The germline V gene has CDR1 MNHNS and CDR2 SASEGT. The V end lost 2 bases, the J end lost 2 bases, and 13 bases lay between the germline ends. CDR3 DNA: TGTGCCAGCAGTGAAATGGGATCGGCAGGCAATCAGCCCCAGCATTTT. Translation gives CASSEMGSAGNQPQHF.

CDR3 DNA sequence: TGCGCCAGCAGTGAGAATAAGGACAGGGATACTGAAGCTTTCTTT. This codes for CASSENKDRDTEAFF. The J gene is TRBJ1-1, the V gene TRBV10-1; 8 bases align to TRBD1. The junction had 7 bases not matched to a gene; V was cut back by 2 bases and J by 5 bases. Germline V gives CDR1 WNHNN, CDR2 SYGVQD (reference sequence). This CDR3 comprises 15 residues.

CDR3 in DNA: TGCGCCAGCAGTCAATTTGAAAGGCTGGGGCAGCCCCAGCATTTT. It is translated as CASSQFERLGQPQHF. The genes are TRBV23-1 and TRBJ1-5; D remains unclear. TRBV23-1 is classed as an ORF, of uncertain function. This CDR3 is built from 15 residues. Trimming took 1 base from V and 7 from J, leaving 14 bases between them.

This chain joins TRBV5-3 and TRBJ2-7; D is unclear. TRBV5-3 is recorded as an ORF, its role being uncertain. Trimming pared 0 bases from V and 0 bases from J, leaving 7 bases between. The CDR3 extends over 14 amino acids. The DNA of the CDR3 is TGTGCCAGAAGCTTGGGGTTCCACTCCTACGAGCAGTACTTC. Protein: CARSLGFHSYEQYF.

The CDR3 sequence: CAISESDIDYEQYF. In nucleotides, the CDR3 is TGTGCCATCAGTGAGAGTGACATAGACTACGAGCAGTACTTC. This chain joins TRBV10-3 and TRBJ2-7, with D hard to call. This CDR3 is built from 14 residues. The germline V gene has CDR1 ENHRY and CDR2 SYGVKD. V lost 2 bases, J lost 3 bases, and 11 bases lay in between.

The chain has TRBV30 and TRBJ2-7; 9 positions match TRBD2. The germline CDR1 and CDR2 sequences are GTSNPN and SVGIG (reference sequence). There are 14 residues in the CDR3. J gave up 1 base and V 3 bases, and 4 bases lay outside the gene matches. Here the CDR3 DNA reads TGTGCCTGGAGAATAGCGGGAGTGTCCTACGAGCAGTACTTC. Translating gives CAWRIAGVSYEQYF.

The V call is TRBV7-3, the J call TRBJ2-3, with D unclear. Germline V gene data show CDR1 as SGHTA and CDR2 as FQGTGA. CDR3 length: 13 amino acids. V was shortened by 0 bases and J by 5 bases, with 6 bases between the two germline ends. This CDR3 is CASSLTSGDTQYF. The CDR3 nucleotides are TGTGCCAGCAGCTTAACGTCCGGAGATACGCAGTATTTT.

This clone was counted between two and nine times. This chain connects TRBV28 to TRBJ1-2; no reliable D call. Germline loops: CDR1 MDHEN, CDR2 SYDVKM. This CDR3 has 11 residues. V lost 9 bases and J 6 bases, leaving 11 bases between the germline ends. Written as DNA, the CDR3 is TGTGCCAGTACTGTGGGTCATGGCTACACCTTC. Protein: CASTVGHGYTF.

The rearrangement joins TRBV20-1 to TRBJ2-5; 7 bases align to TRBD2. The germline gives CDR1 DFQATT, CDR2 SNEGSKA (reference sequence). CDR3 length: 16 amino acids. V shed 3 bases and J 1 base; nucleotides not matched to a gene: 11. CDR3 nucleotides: TGCAGTGCTAGTCGCCCCGGACTAGGAGGCCAAGAGACCCAGTACTTC. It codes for CSASRPGLGGQETQYF.

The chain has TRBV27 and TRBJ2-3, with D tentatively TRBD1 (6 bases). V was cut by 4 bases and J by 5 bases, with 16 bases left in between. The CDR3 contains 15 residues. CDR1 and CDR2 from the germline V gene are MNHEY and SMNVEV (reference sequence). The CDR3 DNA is TGTGCCAGCAGTTCCGTAGCAGGGGTGATAGATACGCAGTATTTT. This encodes CASSSVAGVIDTQYF.

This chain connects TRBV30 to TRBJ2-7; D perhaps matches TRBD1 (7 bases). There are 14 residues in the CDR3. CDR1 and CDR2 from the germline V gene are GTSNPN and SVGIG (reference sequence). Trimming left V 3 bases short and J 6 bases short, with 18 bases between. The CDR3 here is CAWRGGLDGGEQYF. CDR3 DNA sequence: TGTGCCTGGAGAGGGGGCCTCGACGGGGGCGAGCAGTACTTC.

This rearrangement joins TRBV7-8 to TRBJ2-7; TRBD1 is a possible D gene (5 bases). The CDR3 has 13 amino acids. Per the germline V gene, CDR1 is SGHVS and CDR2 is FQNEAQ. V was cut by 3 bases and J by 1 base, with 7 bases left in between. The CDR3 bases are TGTGCCAGCAGCTTGGGGCATTCCTACGAGCAGTACTTC. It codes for CASSLGHSYEQYF.

The DNA of the CDR3 is TGTGCCAGCAGTGATGCGGGAGGCACAGATACGCAGTATTTT. This sequence encodes CASSDAGGTDTQYF. J is TRBJ2-3 and V is TRBV6-1; 7 nucleotides match TRBD2. V shed 3 bases, J shed 1 base, and the junction held 1 base outside the gene matches. The CDR3 covers 14 residues. Germline CDR1 and CDR2: MNHNS and SASEGT.

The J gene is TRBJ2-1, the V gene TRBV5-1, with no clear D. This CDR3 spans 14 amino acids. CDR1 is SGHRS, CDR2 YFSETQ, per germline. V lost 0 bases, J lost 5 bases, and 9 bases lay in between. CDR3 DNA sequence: TGCGCCAGCAGCTTGGCACGGCTTAACAATGAGCAGTTCTTC. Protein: CASSLARLNNEQFF.

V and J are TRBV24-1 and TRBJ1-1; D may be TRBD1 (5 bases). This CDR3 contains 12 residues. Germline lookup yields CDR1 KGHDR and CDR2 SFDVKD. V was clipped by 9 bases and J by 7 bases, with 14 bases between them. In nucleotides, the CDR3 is TGTGCCACCTCGACCCAGGGAGTTGAAGCTTTCTTT. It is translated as CATSTQGVEAFF.

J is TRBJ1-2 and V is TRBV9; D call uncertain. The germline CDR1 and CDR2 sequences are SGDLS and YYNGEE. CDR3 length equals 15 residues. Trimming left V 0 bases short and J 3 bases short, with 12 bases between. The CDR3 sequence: CASSVGMQADYGYTF. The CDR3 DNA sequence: TGTGCCAGCAGCGTAGGAATGCAGGCCGACTATGGCTACACCTTC.

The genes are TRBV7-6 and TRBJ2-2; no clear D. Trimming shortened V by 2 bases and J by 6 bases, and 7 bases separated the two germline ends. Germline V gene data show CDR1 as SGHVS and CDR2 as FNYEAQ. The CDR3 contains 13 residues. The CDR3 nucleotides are TGTGCCAGCAGCTTATCCGCGCCCGGGGAGCTGTTTTTT. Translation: CASSLSAPGELFF.